This TCR beta chain was retrieved from a study of control samples from healthy donors and cancer patients. Only in-frame clones appear in the TCRdb table, and some are missing; sequencing was by immunoSEQ multiplex PCR. There are 100,000 or so clones in the sample; roughly 89% occur only once, and 7.5% to 10% lies in the top ten. Germline V gene sequence: CDR1 MNHEY, CDR2 SVGAGI. Trimming removed 6 bases from V and 3 bases from J; junction bases left unmatched: 8. The CDR3 loop spans 15 amino acids. The chain joins TRBV6-5 to TRBJ2-3; 8 bases line up with TRBD2. The sample consisted of blood. This TCR derives from a man under 40 in good health. CDR3 DNA sequence: TGTGCCAGCAGACTAAGCGGGAGTAAAACAGATACGCAGTATTTT. Protein product: CASRLSGSKTDTQYF.